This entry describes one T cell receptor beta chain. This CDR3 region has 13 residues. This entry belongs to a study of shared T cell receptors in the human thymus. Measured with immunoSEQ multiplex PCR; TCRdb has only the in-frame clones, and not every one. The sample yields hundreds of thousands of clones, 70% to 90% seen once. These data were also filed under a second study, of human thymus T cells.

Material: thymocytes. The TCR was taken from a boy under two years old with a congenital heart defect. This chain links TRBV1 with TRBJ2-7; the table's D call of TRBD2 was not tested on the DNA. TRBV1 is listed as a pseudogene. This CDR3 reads CTSITGYAYEQYF. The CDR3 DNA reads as TGCACCAGCATTACGGGGTACGCCTACGAGCAGTACTTC.